This T cell receptor beta chain was found in a study of shared clonotypes between healthy human individuals. The CDR3 sequence is 15 residues long. Trimming took off 0 bases at V and 1 base at J, with 10 bases between the two ends. CDR1 is SGHNT, CDR2 YYREEE, per germline (reference sequence). CD45RO-negative cells were positively selected for CCR7, leaving out terminally differentiated effector memory CD45RA+ cells. The protocol was immunoSEQ multiplex PCR, while the TCRdb copy is restricted to in-frame clones and leaves out a portion. The sample shows around 650,000 clones, 90% to 97% of them seen only once.

The receptor was isolated from a woman in her twenties or thirties in good health. The V and J genes are TRBV5-4 and TRBJ1-2; possibly TRBD1 for D (5 bases). The sequenced material came from naive CD8+ T cells sorted from blood. The CDR3 DNA sequence: TGTGCCAGCAGCTTGGTAGGGGTATTTAACTATGGCTACACCTTC. Amino acids: CASSLVGVFNYGYTF.